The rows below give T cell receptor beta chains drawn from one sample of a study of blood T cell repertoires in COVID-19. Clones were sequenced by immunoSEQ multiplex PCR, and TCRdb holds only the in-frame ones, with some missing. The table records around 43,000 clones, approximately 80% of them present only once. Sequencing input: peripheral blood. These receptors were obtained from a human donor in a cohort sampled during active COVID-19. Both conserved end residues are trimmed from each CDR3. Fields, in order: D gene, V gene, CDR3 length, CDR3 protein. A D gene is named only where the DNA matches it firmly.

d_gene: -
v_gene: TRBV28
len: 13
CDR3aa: ASSFVADFTGELF

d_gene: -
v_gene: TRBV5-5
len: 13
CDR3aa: ASFGQQGPWYGYT

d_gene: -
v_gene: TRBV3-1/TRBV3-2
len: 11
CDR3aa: ASSQSSQETQY

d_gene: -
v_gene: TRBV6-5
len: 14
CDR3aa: ASSYAFTGLYNEQF

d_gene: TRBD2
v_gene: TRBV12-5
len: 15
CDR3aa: ASGLVMGTSSGGELF

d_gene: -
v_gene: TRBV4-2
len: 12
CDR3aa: ASSQDRDGTEAF

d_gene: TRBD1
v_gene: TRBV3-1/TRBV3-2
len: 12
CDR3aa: ASSLGGPLYEQY

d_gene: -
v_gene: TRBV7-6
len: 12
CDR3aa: ASSPTEVGWEQF

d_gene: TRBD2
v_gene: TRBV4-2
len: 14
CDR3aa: ASSQAPIAGVNEQF

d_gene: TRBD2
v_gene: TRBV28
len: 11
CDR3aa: ASSLSGRETQY

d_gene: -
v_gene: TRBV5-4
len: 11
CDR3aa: ATRAPRGETQY

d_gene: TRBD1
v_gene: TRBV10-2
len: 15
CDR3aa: ASSESFRGQGSYEQY

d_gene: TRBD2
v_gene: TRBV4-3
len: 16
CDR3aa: ASSHLRPGGLAKNIQY

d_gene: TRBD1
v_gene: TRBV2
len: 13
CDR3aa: ASSHRQGTNTEAF

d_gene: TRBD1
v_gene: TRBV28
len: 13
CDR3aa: ASSQTGGRENIQY